Listed below are T cell receptor beta chains from one sample, sequenced in a study of Graves' ophthalmopathy and Graves' hyperthyroidism. TCRdb itself ran the multiplex PCR reads through MiXCR, one entry per CDR3 protein. Altogether 650,000 to 900,000 distinct CDR3 sequences are present, 40% being singletons, with the ten largest covering 40% to 45%. The sequenced sample consisted of peripheral blood. Source of these receptors: an adult man with Graves' ophthalmopathy. CDR3s include the opening cysteine and the closing phenylalanine or tryptophan. A D gene is named only where the DNA matches it firmly. Only part of the rows carry a size: once, few, many, or a class if the clone is expanded.

>-|TRBJ2-2|-|TRBV20-1
CSARDLAGLGGSTGELFF
TGCAGTGCTAGAGATTTGGCAGGTTTAGGTGGAAGTACCGGGGAGCTGTTTTTT
>many|TRBJ2-7|-|TRBV12-3/TRBV12-4
CASSRVSEQYF
TGTGCCAGCAGTCGAGTCAGCGAGCAGTACTTC
>-|TRBJ2-5|-|TRBV19
CASSMTQGLQGGQYF
TGTGCCAGTAGTATGACCCAGGGGCTTCAAGGGGGCCAGTACTTC
>few|TRBJ2-5|-|TRBV20-1
CSARVIGTGLETQYF
TGCAGTGCTAGAGTAATTGGCACCGGGTTAGAGACCCAGTACTTC
>few|TRBJ1-6|TRBD1|TRBV7-9
CASSLVLGTGDNSPLHF
TGTGCCAGCAGCTTGGTTTTAGGCACAGGGGATAATTCACCCCTCCACTTT
>few|TRBJ2-7|-|TRBV7-9
CASSKVAVYEQYF
TGTGCCAGCAGTAAAGTGGCCGTGTACGAGCAGTACTTC
>once|TRBJ2-7|-|TRBV5-5
CASSSLSRSHYEQYF
TGTGCCAGCAGCTCCCTCAGTCGGAGTCATTACGAGCAGTACTTC
>once|TRBJ2-2|TRBD1|TRBV20-1
CSAREWADRERVTGELFF
TGCAGTGCTAGAGAGTGGGCCGACAGGGAACGGGTCACCGGGGAGCTGTTTTTT
>-|TRBJ1-1|-|TRBV29-1
CSVEGGSGSTEAFF
TGCAGCGTTGAGGGTGGTAGCGGGAGCACTGAAGCTTTCTTT
>many|TRBJ2-7|-|TRBV7-2
CASRRWDYEQYF
TGTGCCAGCAGGCGATGGGATTACGAGCAGTACTTC
>-|TRBJ2-7|TRBD2|TRBV7-2
CASSVVSTSGSYEQYF
TGTGCCAGCAGCGTTGTATCGACTAGCGGGAGCTACGAGCAGTACTTC
>once|TRBJ2-7|-|TRBV29-1
CSVEVGTYEQYF
TGCAGCGTTGAAGTAGGGACGTACGAGCAGTACTTC
>-|TRBJ1-2|-|TRBV10-3
CAISESIMAEPNYGYTF
TGTGCCATCAGTGAGTCGATAATGGCAGAACCTAACTATGGCTACACCTTC
>-|TRBJ2-7|-|TRBV5-6
CASSLGTNYNYEQYF
TGTGCCAGCAGCTTGGGGACAAACTATAACTACGAGCAGTACTTC
>-|TRBJ1-1|-|TRBV20-1
CSALLPGNTEAFF
TGCAGTGCTCTCTTACCGGGGAACACTGAAGCTTTCTTT
>-|TRBJ2-7|-|TRBV4-2
CASSQDTLSYEQYF
TGTGCCAGCAGCCAAGACACTCTGTCCTACGAGCAGTACTTC
>-|TRBJ1-6|-|TRBV10-2
CASVGAGNSPLHF
TGCGCCAGCGTGGGGGCAGGTAATTCACCCCTCCACTTT
>-|TRBJ1-2|-|TRBV25-1
CASSDSAGVEYGYTF
TGTGCCAGCAGTGATAGTGCCGGGGTTGAATATGGCTACACCTTC
>many|TRBJ2-5|-|TRBV7-8
CASSLEGRAQETQYF
TGTGCCAGCAGCTTAGAGGGGCGGGCGCAAGAGACCCAGTACTTC
>few|TRBJ2-6|-|TRBV19
CASIASFRSSGANVLTF
TGTGCCAGTATCGCCAGTTTTCGGAGCTCTGGGGCCAACGTCCTGACTTTC
>many|TRBJ1-5|-|TRBV12-3/TRBV12-4
CASKQGNQPQHF
TGTGCCAGCAAACAGGGCAATCAGCCCCAGCATTTT
>-|TRBJ1-1|-|TRBV19
CASSPPGLMNTEAFF
TGTGCCAGTAGTCCCCCGGGACTGATGAACACTGAAGCTTTCTTT
>-|TRBJ1-1|-|TRBV7-2
CASSQDYRAMNTEAFF
TGTGCCAGCAGCCAAGATTACAGGGCCATGAACACTGAAGCTTTCTTT
>many|TRBJ1-1|TRBD1|TRBV29-1
CSADRGAAEAFF
TGCAGCGCCGACAGGGGCGCCGCTGAAGCTTTCTTT
>-|TRBJ2-5|TRBD1|TRBV5-4
CASSGTGGKETQYF
TGTGCCAGCAGCGGGACAGGGGGTAAAGAGACCCAGTACTTC
>few|TRBJ1-5|TRBD1|TRBV25-1
CASSLSDRLNQPQHF
TGTGCCAGCAGCCTATCGGACAGGCTCAATCAGCCCCAGCATTTT
>-|TRBJ2-2|TRBD2|TRBV7-6
CASSLGLVGTGELFF
TGTGCCAGCAGCTTGGGACTAGTGGGCACCGGGGAGCTGTTTTTT
>few|TRBJ1-1|-|TRBV3-1
CASSQDLWGEAFF
TGTGCCAGCAGCCAAGATTTGTGGGGTGAAGCTTTCTTT
>-|TRBJ2-2|-|TRBV7-9
CASRLVGGPGELFF
TGTGCCAGCAGATTGGTTGGGGGACCCGGGGAGCTGTTTTTT
>-|TRBJ2-7|TRBD2|TRBV10-3
CASRFPERGAYEQYF
TGTGCCAGCAGATTTCCGGAGCGGGGGGCCTACGAGCAGTACTTC
>-|TRBJ2-7|TRBD2|TRBV20-1
CSAGTSGTYEQYF
TGCAGTGCTGGAACTAGCGGGACCTACGAGCAGTACTTC
>few|TRBJ2-7|TRBD2|TRBV6-5
CASSYASGWSGRWYEQYF
TGTGCCAGCAGTTACGCCTCGGGGTGGAGCGGGAGGTGGTACGAGCAGTACTTC
>few|TRBJ2-5|-|TRBV11-1
CASGLGGLRTKETQYF
TGTGCCAGCGGCCTGGGGGGCCTCCGAACTAAAGAGACCCAGTACTTC
>many|TRBJ1-1|-|TRBV19
CASRHDRRNTEAFF
TGTGCCAGTAGGCATGACAGGAGGAACACTGAAGCTTTCTTT
>few|TRBJ2-7|-|TRBV12-3/TRBV12-4
CASNNDRTYEQYF
TGTGCCAGCAACAACGACAGAACCTACGAGCAGTACTTC
>-|TRBJ2-2|-|TRBV25-1
CASGVDTGELFF
TGTGCCAGCGGGGTAGACACCGGGGAGCTGTTTTTT
>many|TRBJ1-2|TRBD1|TRBV20-1
CSAWDRGYGYTF
TGCAGTGCATGGGACAGAGGCTATGGCTACACCTTC
>many|TRBJ1-3|TRBD1|TRBV29-1
CSVDRWESGNTIYF
TGCAGCGTGGACAGGTGGGAGTCTGGAAACACCATATATTTT
>few|TRBJ1-2|-|TRBV7-9
CASSQVGGSPSTEYGYTF
TGTGCCAGCAGCCAAGTGGGTGGCAGCCCTTCGACGGAGTATGGCTACACCTTC
>-|TRBJ2-5|TRBD2|TRBV29-1
CSVASGRETQYF
TGCAGCGTTGCCAGCGGGAGAGAGACCCAGTACTTC
>-|TRBJ1-1|-|TRBV10-3
CAITNAAGTEAFF
TGTGCCATCACCAACGCGGCGGGGACTGAAGCTTTCTTT
>-|TRBJ2-5|-|TRBV7-2
CASSAGLSRWETQYF
TGTGCCAGCAGCGCCGGACTATCGAGGTGGGAGACCCAGTACTTC
>few|TRBJ2-5|TRBD2|TRBV5-1
CASSSTSGRWGETQYF
TGCGCCAGCAGCTCAACTAGCGGGAGATGGGGAGAGACCCAGTACTTC
>-|TRBJ2-1|-|TRBV11-3
CASSLVPGRSNEQFF
TGTGCCAGCAGCTTAGTACCGGGACGTAGCAATGAGCAGTTCTTC
>-|TRBJ2-5|TRBD2|TRBV5-1
CASSPRTSGSRIETQYF
TGCGCCAGCAGCCCGAGGACTAGCGGGAGTAGGATAGAGACCCAGTACTTC
>once|TRBJ2-7|-|TRBV9
CASSSQRVSYEQYF
TGTGCCAGCAGCTCTCAGAGGGTCTCCTACGAGCAGTACTTC
>-|TRBJ2-2|-|TRBV10-3
CAISESTGLNTGELFF
TGTGCCATCAGTGAGTCGACAGGACTGAACACCGGGGAGCTGTTTTTT
>-|TRBJ2-2|-|TRBV2
CASGPGGPAGELFF
TGTGCCAGCGGCCCCGGGGGTCCGGCCGGGGAGCTGTTTTTT
>many|TRBJ1-3|-|TRBV29-1
CSVDGGTGNTIYF
TGCAGCGTTGATGGAGGGACTGGAAACACCATATATTTT
>-|TRBJ1-2|TRBD1|TRBV10-3
CAIRGQGAHGYTF
TGTGCCATCAGGGGACAGGGGGCCCATGGCTACACCTTC
>-|TRBJ1-2|-|TRBV10-2
CASSESGRINYGYTF
TGCGCCAGCAGTGAGTCAGGGCGGATTAACTATGGCTACACCTTC
>-|TRBJ1-1|-|TRBV6-5
CASSLSRALPWAEAFF
TGTGCCAGCAGTTTGTCCAGGGCCCTACCTTGGGCTGAAGCTTTCTTT
>-|TRBJ2-3|-|TRBV19
CASSPQGFSTDTQYF
TGTGCCAGTAGTCCCCAGGGGTTCAGCACAGATACGCAGTATTTT
>many|TRBJ1-1|TRBD1|TRBV19
CASRRQGPAFF
TGTGCCAGTAGACGACAGGGACCGGCTTTCTTT
>-|TRBJ1-1|TRBD1|TRBV29-1
CSLGGRLNTEAFF
TGCAGCTTAGGGGGCCGATTGAACACTGAAGCTTTCTTT
>-|TRBJ2-7|-|TRBV7-3
CASSYRDGQYF
TGTGCCAGCAGTTATAGAGACGGGCAGTACTTC
>few|TRBJ2-7|-|TRBV12-3/TRBV12-4
CASSSTGLAEQYF
TGTGCCAGCAGTTCGACTGGTCTAGCCGAGCAGTACTTC